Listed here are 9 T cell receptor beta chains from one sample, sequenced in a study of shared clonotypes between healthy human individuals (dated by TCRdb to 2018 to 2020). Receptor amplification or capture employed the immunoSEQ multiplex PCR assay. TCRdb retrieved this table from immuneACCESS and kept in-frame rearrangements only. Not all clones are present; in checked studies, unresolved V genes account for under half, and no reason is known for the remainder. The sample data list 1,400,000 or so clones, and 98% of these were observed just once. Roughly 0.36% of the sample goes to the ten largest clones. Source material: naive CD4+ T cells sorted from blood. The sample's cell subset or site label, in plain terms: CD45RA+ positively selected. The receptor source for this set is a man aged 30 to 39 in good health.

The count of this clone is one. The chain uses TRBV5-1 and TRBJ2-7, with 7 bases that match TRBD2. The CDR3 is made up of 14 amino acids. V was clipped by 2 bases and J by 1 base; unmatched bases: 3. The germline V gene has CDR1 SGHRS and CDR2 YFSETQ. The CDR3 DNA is TGCGCCAGCAGCTTATTAGCGGGTTCCTACGAGCAGTACTTC. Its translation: CASSLLAGSYEQYF.

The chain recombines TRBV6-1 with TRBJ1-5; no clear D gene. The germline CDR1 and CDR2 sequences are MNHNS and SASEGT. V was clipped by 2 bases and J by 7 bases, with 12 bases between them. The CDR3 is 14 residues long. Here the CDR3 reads CASSEIRPGQPQHF. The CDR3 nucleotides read TGTGCCAGCAGTGAAATCCGTCCGGGGCAGCCCCAGCATTTT.

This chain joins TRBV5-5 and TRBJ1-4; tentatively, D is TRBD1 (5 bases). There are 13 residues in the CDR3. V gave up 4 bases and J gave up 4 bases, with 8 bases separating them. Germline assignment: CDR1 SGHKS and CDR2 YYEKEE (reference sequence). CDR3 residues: CASSRDDNEKLFF. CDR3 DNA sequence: TGTGCCAGCAGCCGGGACGATAATGAAAAACTGTTTTTT.

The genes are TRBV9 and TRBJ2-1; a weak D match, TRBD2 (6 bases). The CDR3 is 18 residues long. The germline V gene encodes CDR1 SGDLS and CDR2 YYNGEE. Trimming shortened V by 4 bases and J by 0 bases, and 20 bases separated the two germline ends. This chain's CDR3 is CASSYNMGLASSYNEQFF. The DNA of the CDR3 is TGTGCCAGCAGCTATAACATGGGCCTAGCGAGCTCCTACAATGAGCAGTTCTTC.

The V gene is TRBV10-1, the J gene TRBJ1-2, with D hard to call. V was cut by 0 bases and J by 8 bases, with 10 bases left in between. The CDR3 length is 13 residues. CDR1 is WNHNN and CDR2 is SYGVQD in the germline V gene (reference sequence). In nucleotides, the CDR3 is TGCGCCAGCAGTGAGTCAAGGTTCCACGGCTACACCTTC. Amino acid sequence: CASSESRFHGYTF.

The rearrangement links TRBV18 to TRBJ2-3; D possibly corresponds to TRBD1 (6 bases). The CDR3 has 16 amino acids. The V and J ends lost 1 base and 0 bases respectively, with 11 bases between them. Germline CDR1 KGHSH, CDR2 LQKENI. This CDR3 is CASSPQGVTSTDTQYF. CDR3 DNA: TGTGCCAGCTCACCACAGGGGGTGACTAGCACAGATACGCAGTATTTT.

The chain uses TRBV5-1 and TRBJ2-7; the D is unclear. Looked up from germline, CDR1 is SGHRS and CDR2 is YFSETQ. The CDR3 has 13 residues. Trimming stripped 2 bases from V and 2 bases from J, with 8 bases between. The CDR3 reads CASSFKGPYEQYF. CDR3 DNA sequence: TGCGCCAGCAGCTTTAAGGGCCCCTACGAGCAGTACTTC.

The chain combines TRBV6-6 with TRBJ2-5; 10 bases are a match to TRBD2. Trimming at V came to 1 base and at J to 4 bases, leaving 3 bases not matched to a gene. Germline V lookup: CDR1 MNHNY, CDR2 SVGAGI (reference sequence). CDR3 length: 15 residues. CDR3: CASSYLSGRAETQYF. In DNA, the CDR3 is TGTGCCAGCAGTTACTTGAGCGGGAGGGCAGAGACCCAGTACTTC.

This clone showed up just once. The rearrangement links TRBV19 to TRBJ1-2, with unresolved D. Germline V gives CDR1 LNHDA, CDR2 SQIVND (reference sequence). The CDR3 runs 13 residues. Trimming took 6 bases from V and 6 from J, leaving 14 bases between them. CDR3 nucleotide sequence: TGTGCCAGTAGAAAATCCCCGTCTAATGGCTACACCTTC. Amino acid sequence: CASRKSPSNGYTF.